Given below is one T cell receptor (beta chain) in context. These data originate in a study of shared clonotypes between healthy human individuals. This CDR3 region has 14 residues. TCRdb's table, derived via immunoSEQ multiplex PCR, lists solely in-frame clones and lacks some. Among approximately 1,000,000 clones listed, around 82% were seen once. The receptor was isolated from a man younger than 35 in good health. Some clones in this sample may be carry-over from other donors' samples. The sample was memory CD4+ T cells from PBMCs. Subset in this sample: CD45RA-negative fraction. The chain recombines TRBV21-1 with TRBJ2-7. TRBV21-1 is annotated as a pseudogene. The CDR3 coding sequence is TGTGCCAGCAGCAAAGCGACGGCCAGCTACGAGCAGTACTTC. Encoded protein: CASSKATASYEQYF.